A selection of T cell receptor beta chains follows, all from one sample in a study of T cell changes during pregnancy in multiple sclerosis. Clones were sequenced by immunoSEQ multiplex PCR, and TCRdb holds only the in-frame ones, with some missing. The sample has around 63,000 clones; 92% are singletons. This specimen consisted of peripheral blood, obtained in the third trimester of pregnancy. The receptors here all came from a female donor in good health, enrolled as a control in a pregnancy study. Each CDR3 is given without its conserved first and last residue. Each record gives: J gene, V gene, CDR3 protein.

J gene: TRBJ1-1; V gene: TRBV6-4; CDR3 protein: ASSVREDSWTEAF
J gene: TRBJ1-5; V gene: TRBV6-5; CDR3 protein: ASSKKQYSNQPQH
J gene: TRBJ2-3; V gene: TRBV2; CDR3 protein: ASRMTSGGSTDTQY
J gene: TRBJ1-5; V gene: TRBV5-3; CDR3 protein: ARRKGRGRPYFSNQPQH
J gene: TRBJ1-4; V gene: TRBV7-2; CDR3 protein: ASSPLTGRNEKLF
J gene: TRBJ1-5; V gene: TRBV7-9; CDR3 protein: ASSFDRNQPQH
J gene: TRBJ2-2; V gene: TRBV9; CDR3 protein: ASSAQRGPTGGELF
J gene: TRBJ1-5; V gene: TRBV7-9; CDR3 protein: ASPGGQPQH
J gene: TRBJ2-1; V gene: TRBV6-1; CDR3 protein: ASSDQPGQGSREQF
J gene: TRBJ2-5; V gene: TRBV27; CDR3 protein: ASSLYPVYQETQY
J gene: TRBJ1-1; V gene: TRBV6-5; CDR3 protein: ASRRGANTEAF
J gene: TRBJ1-1; V gene: TRBV13; CDR3 protein: ASSPEGTGGNTEAF
J gene: TRBJ2-5; V gene: TRBV29-1; CDR3 protein: SATIGVGETQY
J gene: TRBJ2-7; V gene: TRBV15; CDR3 protein: ATSRGTGLAYEQY
J gene: TRBJ1-5; V gene: TRBV28; CDR3 protein: ASTRRAGTGVHQPQH
J gene: TRBJ2-1; V gene: TRBV7-2; CDR3 protein: ASSLNRGSYNEQF
J gene: TRBJ2-4; V gene: TRBV18; CDR3 protein: ASSLTGRNIQY
J gene: TRBJ1-2; V gene: TRBV6-1; CDR3 protein: ASSSPTGGYYGYT
J gene: TRBJ2-6; V gene: TRBV6-1; CDR3 protein: ASIFYGANVLT
J gene: TRBJ2-7; V gene: TRBV11-2; CDR3 protein: ASSLGSGGSYEQY